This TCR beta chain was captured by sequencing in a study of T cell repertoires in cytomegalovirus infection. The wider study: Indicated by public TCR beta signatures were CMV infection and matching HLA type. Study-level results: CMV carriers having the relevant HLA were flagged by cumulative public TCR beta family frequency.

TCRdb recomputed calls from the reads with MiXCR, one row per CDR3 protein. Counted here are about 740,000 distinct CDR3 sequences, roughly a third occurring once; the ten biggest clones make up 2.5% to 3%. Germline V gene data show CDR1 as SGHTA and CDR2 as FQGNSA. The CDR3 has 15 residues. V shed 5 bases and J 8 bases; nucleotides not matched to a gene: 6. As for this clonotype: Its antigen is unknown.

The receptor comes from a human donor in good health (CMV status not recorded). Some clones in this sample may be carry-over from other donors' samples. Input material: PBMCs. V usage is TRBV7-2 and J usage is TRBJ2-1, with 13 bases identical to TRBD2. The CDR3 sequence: CASSRTGLAGDEQFF. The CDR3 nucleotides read TGTGCCAGCAGCCGAACTGGACTAGCGGGGGATGAGCAGTTCTTC.